This T cell receptor beta chain was observed in a study of T-cell memory formation after mild COVID-19. In the study overall: The two donors had largely donor-specific TCR clusters.

TCRalpha and TCRbeta libraries used 5'RACE with constant-segment primers and UMIs. Using its own MiXCR run on the 5' RACE reads, TCRdb lists one record per CDR3 protein. The sample contains roughly 80,000 distinct CDR3 sequences, approximately 15% of which appear only once. General study results and limits: CD8+ contracting clones occupied EMRA, while CD4+ ones occupied mainly CM and EM.

The CDR3 has 13 residues. Deletions cut 5 bases from V and 2 bases from J, with 12 bases between. Germline loops: CDR1 SQVTM, CDR2 ANQGSEA. With regard to this clonotype: As yet, its antigen is unknown.

The material sequenced was PBMCs or a T cell subset sorted from them (not recorded which). This chain uses TRBV29-1 with TRBJ1-2, with D possibly matching TRBD1 (6 bases). The receptor's source is an adult woman who had mild COVID-19 (a few samples of this study predate the infection). Cell type and time point are not known. The CDR3 region is CSVKTGGNYGYTF. The CDR3 DNA reads as TGCAGCGTTAAGACAGGTGGCAACTATGGCTACACCTTC.